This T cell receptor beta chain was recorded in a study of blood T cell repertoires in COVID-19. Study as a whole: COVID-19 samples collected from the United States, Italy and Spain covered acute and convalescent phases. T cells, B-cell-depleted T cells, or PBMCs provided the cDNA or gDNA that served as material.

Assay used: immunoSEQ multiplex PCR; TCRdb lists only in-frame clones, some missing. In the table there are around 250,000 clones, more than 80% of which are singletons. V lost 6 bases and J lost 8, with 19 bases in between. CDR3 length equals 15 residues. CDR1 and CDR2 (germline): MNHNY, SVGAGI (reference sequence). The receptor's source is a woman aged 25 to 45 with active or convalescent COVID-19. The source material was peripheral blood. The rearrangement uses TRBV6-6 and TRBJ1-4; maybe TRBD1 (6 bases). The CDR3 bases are TGTGCCAGCAGACACGCTGGGGGGGCAGGAGAAAAACTGTTTTTT. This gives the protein CASRHAGGAGEKLFF.